This T cell receptor (beta chain) is from a study of T cell changes during pregnancy in multiple sclerosis. Profiling relied on immunoSEQ multiplex PCR, and the TCRdb table lists in-frame clones only, not all of them. Of around 40,000 clones in the sample, about 91% are singletons; the top ten hold 0.7% to 1%. The starting material was CD4+ T cells from peripheral blood mononuclear cells, obtained in the third trimester of pregnancy. The TCR was taken from a female donor with multiple sclerosis, enrolled in a pregnancy study.

The CDR3 DNA reads TGCGCCAGCAGCCTCGTCGCCGGCGCGGTGGGCACTGAAGCTTTCTTT. This encodes CASSLVAGAVGTEAFF. This rearrangement joins TRBV4-1 to TRBJ1-1; D gene unclear. The germline V and J ends were trimmed by 4 bases and 4 bases, with 19 bases remaining between them. The CDR3 runs to 16 residues. CDR1 MGHRA and CDR2 YSYEKL come from the germline V gene.